Each of the 14 T cell receptor beta chains below was sequenced from the same sample in a study of identical twins. TCRdb processed the 5' RACE reads anew with MiXCR; each CDR3 protein has one entry. Seen here are about 900,000 distinct CDR3 sequences, approximately 13% observed once, and the top ten hold 1.5% to 2%. The sample was also reused in another study, on yellow fever vaccine responses in identical twins.

What was sequenced was PBMCs. The receptor source for this set is a woman between 18 and 30 years old in good health.

This clonotype has just a few counts. The genes are TRBV4-1 and TRBJ2-1, with a tentative D call TRBD2 (5 bases). The CDR3 loop spans 15 amino acids. Germline-derived CDR1 and CDR2 are MGHRA and YSYEKL. Between the trimmed V and J ends, which lost 4 bases and 6 bases, there was a span of 16 bases. CDR3 protein: CASSLEGWAVNEQFF. DNA for the CDR3: TGCGCCAGCAGCCTCGAGGGCTGGGCCGTCAATGAGCAGTTCTTC.

This clonotype has more than one count but fewer than ten. This chain links TRBV20-1 with TRBJ2-7; perhaps TRBD2 as D (6 bases). Germline V gene lookup returns CDR1 DFQATT and CDR2 SNEGSKA (reference sequence). The CDR3 spans 13 residues. V was clipped by 3 bases and J by 4 bases, with 13 bases between them. CDR3 nucleotides: TGCAGTGCTAGCCGCACCAGCGGGTACGAGCAGTACTTC. The encoded protein is CSASRTSGYEQYF.

This clonotype was seen a few times. The chain combines TRBV12-3 or TRBV12-4 with TRBJ1-6, with D possibly TRBD1 on 5 matching bases. The CDR3 totals 14 residues. Trimming shortened V by 6 bases and J by 7 bases, and 13 bases separated the two germline ends. The CDR3 DNA sequence: TGTGCCAGCAGGCCGGGAGGGGCCAATTCACCCCTCCACTTT. Amino acid sequence: CASRPGGANSPLHF.

The genes are TRBV10-1 and TRBJ2-1; D uncertain. Germline loops: CDR1 WNHNN, CDR2 SYGVQD (reference sequence). This CDR3 is 15 amino acids long. With 1 base removed from V and 5 bases from J, the gap between germline ends came to 12 bases. This CDR3 reads CASSELGDRDNEQFF. Written as DNA, the CDR3 is TGCGCCAGCAGTGAGTTGGGTGACCGGGACAATGAGCAGTTCTTC.

This clonotype turned up a few times. The J gene is TRBJ2-7, the V gene TRBV7-6; 10 positions agree with TRBD2. CDR3 size: 17 residues. V trimming: 0 bases; J trimming: 0 bases; junction bases outside the gene matches: 5. Per germline, CDR1 SGHVS and CDR2 FNYEAQ. The CDR3 here is CASSLASGLANSYEQYF. DNA for the CDR3: TGTGCCAGCAGCTTAGCTTCGGGACTAGCGAACTCCTACGAGCAGTACTTC.

The chain is built from TRBV25-1 and TRBJ2-1; D may be TRBD1 (5 bases). Trimming removed 7 bases from V and 12 bases from J, with 13 bases in between. This CDR3 region has 11 residues. The germline V gene has CDR1 MGHDK and CDR2 SYGVNS. Here the CDR3 reads CASTLGAWQFF. The CDR3 coding sequence is TGTGCCAGCACCCTTGGGGCTTGGCAGTTCTTC.

This clonotype was recorded at least ten times. The chain employs TRBV12-3 or TRBV12-4 and TRBJ1-1; D gene ambiguous. V lost 5 bases, J lost 7 bases, and 8 bases lay in between. The CDR3 totals 11 residues. CDR3 loop: CASSAGSEAFF. CDR3 sequence (DNA): TGTGCCAGCAGTGCCGGGAGTGAAGCTTTCTTT.

This clonotype was observed at least ten times. Sequence at one end of the junction differs from germline and may be a read error. J is TRBJ2-3 and V is TRBV5-1; D remains ambiguous. There are 14 residues in the CDR3. From germline, CDR1 is SGHRS and CDR2 YFSETQ. DNA of the CDR3: TGTGCCAGCAGCTTAGGGCTCTTGGGGGATACGCAGTATTTT. It yields the protein CASSLGLLGDTQYF.

This clonotype was counted only a few times. This sequence joins TRBV20-1 and TRBJ2-7, with a weak D call TRBD2 (6 bases). Trimming left V 7 bases short and J 0 bases short, with 13 bases between. This CDR3 is built from 13 residues. Germline V gene sequence: CDR1 DFQATT, CDR2 SNEGSKA (reference sequence). CDR3 nucleotide sequence: TGCAGTGGCCTAGGGCGGGACTCCTACGAGCAGTACTTC. It codes for CSGLGRDSYEQYF.

This clonotype has a handful of counts. The chain has TRBV28 and TRBJ1-1; a possible D gene is TRBD1 (5 bases). The ends were cut back, 6 bases at V and 1 base at J, with 12 bases in the middle. The CDR3 loop spans 14 amino acids. The germline V gene encodes CDR1 MDHEN and CDR2 SYDVKM. CDR3 bases: TGTGCCAGCAGGAGGGGAGGACAGAACACTGAAGCTTTCTTT. Translating gives CASRRGGQNTEAFF. The variable domain in full, with the rest retrieved from reference TRBV28 and TRBJ1-1, is DVKVTQSSRYLVKRTGEKVFLECVQDMDHENMFWYRQDPGLGLRLIYFSYDVKMKEKGDIPEGYSVSREKKERFSLILESASTNQTSMYLCASRRGGQNTEAFFGQGTRLTVV.

This clonotype appeared a few times. V and J are TRBV24-1 and TRBJ2-3; possibly TRBD2 for D (5 bases). Germline CDR1 is KGHDR and CDR2 is SFDVKD. The ends were cut back, 4 bases at V and 2 bases at J, with 12 bases in the middle. The CDR3 is 15 amino acids. CDR3: CATSDPWRVTDTQYF. In nucleotides, the CDR3 is TGTGCCACCAGTGACCCCTGGCGGGTCACAGATACGCAGTATTTT.

This clonotype has ten or more counts. This chain links TRBV7-2 with TRBJ2-1; a possible D gene is TRBD2 (6 bases). The CDR3 is 14 residues long. The V end lost 6 bases, the J end lost 6 bases, and 15 bases lay between the germline ends. Germline V gene lookup returns CDR1 SGHTA and CDR2 FQGNSA. As DNA, the CDR3 is TGTGCCAGCAGTCAAGGACCAGCGGGCAATGAGCAGTTCTTC. Protein: CASSQGPAGNEQFF.

This clonotype appeared many times. The J gene is TRBJ1-5, the V gene TRBV29-1; TRBD1 might be the D (6 bases). V shed 4 bases and J shed 1 base, with 17 bases lying between them. This CDR3 has 16 amino acids. CDR1 is SQVTM, CDR2 ANQGSEA, per germline. CDR3 protein: CSVVLQGLGSNQPQHF. DNA of the CDR3: TGCAGCGTTGTGTTACAGGGCCTCGGGAGCAATCAGCCCCAGCATTTT.

V usage is TRBV12-3 or TRBV12-4 and J usage is TRBJ2-3; D ambiguous. The CDR3 contains 15 residues. Trimming took off 3 bases at V and 2 bases at J, with 12 bases between the two ends. CDR3 sequence reads: CASSFYNSHTDTQYF. The CDR3 nucleotides are TGTGCCAGCAGTTTTTACAACAGCCACACAGATACGCAGTATTTT.